This TCR beta chain was captured by sequencing in a study of CD8 T cells in ankylosing spondylitis (TCRdb year 2017). Some background on the complete study: The study profiled T cell receptor beta repertoires in healthy donors and ankylosing spondylitis patients to find disease-linked TCR variants. The full study cohort was made up of approximately 27 ankylosing spondylitis patients and over 90 healthy donors. Peripheral blood was sampled, and synovial fluid was also collected from ankylosing spondylitis patients.

The germline V gene encodes CDR1 SGHTA and CDR2 FQGNSA. V loses 2 bases at its end and J loses 0 bases; junction bases beyond the gene matches: 4. The cysteine opens and the phenylalanine closes a CDR3 of 17 amino acids. Only the CDR3 portion is preserved as DNA: 51 bases, with reading frame beginning at the first base. This sample was sequenced with an Illumina HiSeq 2500. TCR beta libraries were prepared by quantitative 5'-RACE with molecular barcodes. Regarding the original processing steps: A new computational method, built on a probabilistic model of VDJ rearrangement, was used to identify disease-linked TCR variants. The public reads were quality trimmed at Q25 with fastp and then assembled into clones with MiXCR by TCRdb, keeping productive beta chains. Rows are combined by CDR3 protein, so each entry shows the most common genes and DNA. V and J calls and clone size were set by TCRdb, not the authors. Across this sample there are hundreds of thousands of distinct CDR3 sequences, with roughly 8.6% seen only once. Clones ranked in the top ten supply 6.8% of the sample.

Overall study results and their limits: Some of the motif variants had been reported before in the synovial fluid and blood of reactive arthritis patients, a finding that suggests common disease-initiation mechanisms. Blood from ankylosing spondylitis patients appeared to be characterized by a TCR beta motif made up of several highly homologous amino acid variants. Significant enrichment of the disease-linked clones was reported in matched synovial fluid samples from ankylosing spondylitis patients. In peripheral blood, the disease-linked clones were found at relatively low frequencies and had a CD8+ phenotype.

For this clonotype: Its cognate antigen has yet to be identified. No base quality information exists; no much larger clone differs at one position.

The TCR was taken from a male donor with ankylosing spondylitis or in good health (not recorded which). Sequenced material: blood, either unsorted or a sorted T cell fraction (not recorded which). The sequence joins TRBV7-2 to TRBJ2-6; TRBD1 lines up with 7 middle nucleotides. This receptor has the CDR3 CASSLRQGDSGANVLTF. The DNA sequence is given as TGTGCCAGCAGCTTACGACAGGGTGACTCTGGGGCCAACGTCCTGACTTTC.